The 30 T cell receptor beta chains listed next were all sequenced from one sample in a study of cytomegalovirus exposure and HLA in healthy donors. Primers for the PCR totalled 60 Vbeta and 13 Jbeta. Clones were sequenced by immunoSEQ multiplex PCR, and TCRdb holds only the in-frame ones, with some missing. The repertoire consists of around 120,000 clones, with approximately 68% occurring once and the leading ten covering 1.6%. The sequencing sample was made of PBMCs. These receptors were collected from a man aged 25-45 years in good health and CMV-seropositive.

In this sample, this clone turned up a few times. The J gene is TRBJ1-5, the V gene TRBV6-5; 7 bases agree with TRBD1. V lost 0 bases, J lost 7 bases, and 9 bases stayed unmatched. The CDR3 has 16 amino acids. Germline V gives CDR1 MNHEY, CDR2 SVGAGI. CDR3 sequence: CASSYSIDRAEQPQHF. CDR3 sequence (DNA): TGTGCCAGCAGTTACTCCATCGACAGGGCTGAACAGCCCCAGCATTTT.

The chain has TRBV30 and TRBJ1-1; possible D gene TRBD1, 6 bases. The CDR3 runs 15 residues. Trimming left V 7 bases short and J 5 bases short, with 23 bases between. Germline V gene data show CDR1 as GTSNPN and CDR2 as SVGIG (reference sequence). CDR3 region: CASKQGFNDMTEAFF. In DNA, the CDR3 is TGTGCCTCCAAACAGGGTTTTAACGATATGACTGAAGCTTTCTTT.

This clone was counted only a few times. The chain has TRBV6-5 and TRBJ1-4; TRBD1 agrees at 7 bases. The CDR3 length is 14 residues. Per germline, CDR1 MNHEY and CDR2 SVGAGI. V was pared by 6 bases and J by 0 bases, with 1 base of the junction left unmatched. CDR3 DNA: TGTGCCAGCAGAGACAGGGCAACTAATGAAAAACTGTTTTTT. Protein sequence: CASRDRATNEKLFF.

The chain employs TRBV7-8 and TRBJ2-1, with 7 bases aligning to TRBD2. V lost 3 bases and J lost 2; bases outside the gene matches: 7. Per germline, CDR1 SGHVS and CDR2 FQNEAQ. The CDR3 is 16 amino acids. The CDR3 sequence: CASSLSRLAAYNEQFF. CDR3 sequence (DNA): TGTGCCAGCAGCTTGAGCAGGCTAGCGGCCTACAATGAGCAGTTCTTC.

The chain links TRBV6-5 to TRBJ1-2; D is undetermined. Trimming took 2 bases from V and 2 from J, leaving 3 bases between them. In germline, CDR1 is MNHEY, CDR2 SVGAGI. The CDR3 loop spans 12 amino acids. CDR3 nucleotide sequence: TGTGCCAGCAGTTACGGCAACTATGGCTACACCTTC. The encoded protein is CASSYGNYGYTF.

This chain joins TRBV9 and TRBJ1-1; D not resolved. Between the trimmed V and J ends, which lost 0 bases and 1 base, there was a span of 7 bases. Per germline, CDR1 SGDLS and CDR2 YYNGEE. CDR3 length equals 14 residues. The CDR3 nucleotides read TGTGCCAGCAGCGTAGGGAGGCGGAACACTGAAGCTTTCTTT. Translation: CASSVGRRNTEAFF.

This sequence joins TRBV15 and TRBJ2-5, with D tentatively TRBD2 (6 bases). Germline loops: CDR1 LNHNV, CDR2 YYDKDF (reference sequence). V was pared by 4 bases and J by 1 base, with 13 bases between. The CDR3 covers 15 residues. CDR3 region: CATSTVWEVQETQYF. CDR3 sequence (DNA): TGTGCCACCAGCACGGTTTGGGAGGTCCAAGAGACCCAGTACTTC.

The table lists this clone with a few counts. The V call is TRBV4-3, the J call TRBJ2-7; 12 nucleotides align to TRBD2. The germline V gene has CDR1 LGHNA and CDR2 YSLEER. Losses at the gene ends were 4 bases for V and 2 bases for J; bases not matched to a gene: 6. The CDR3 is 16 amino acids. The CDR3 reads CASSPKLAGGAYEQYF. The DNA of the CDR3 is TGCGCCAGCAGCCCGAAGCTAGCGGGAGGGGCCTACGAGCAGTACTTC.

V usage is TRBV13 and J usage is TRBJ2-7, with 8 bases matching TRBD2. This CDR3 contains 14 residues. The germline CDR1 and CDR2 sequences are PRHDT and FYEKMQ (reference sequence). Unmatched junction bases numbered 3, after V lost 0 bases and J lost 5 bases. The CDR3 region is CASSLGLAEHEQYF. The CDR3 DNA reads TGTGCCAGCAGCTTAGGACTAGCGGAGCACGAGCAGTACTTC.

V is TRBV5-1 and J is TRBJ2-2, with unresolved D. The germline gives CDR1 SGHRS, CDR2 YFSETQ. This CDR3 contains 14 residues. V shed 0 bases and J shed 1 base, with 4 bases lying between them. The CDR3 coding sequence is TGCGCCAGCAGCTTGGTATTGAACACCGGGGAGCTGTTTTTT. This translates into CASSLVLNTGELFF.

The chain is built from TRBV6-1 and TRBJ2-5, with a possible D match to TRBD1 (6 bases). Trimming took 3 bases from V and 4 from J, leaving 18 bases between them. Germline V lookup: CDR1 MNHNS, CDR2 SASEGT. CDR3 length: 16 amino acids. The CDR3 reads CASSDVRGRLAETQYF. The CDR3, as DNA: TGTGCCAGCAGTGATGTCAGGGGAAGATTGGCAGAGACCCAGTACTTC.

This chain links TRBV6-5 with TRBJ1-6; possibly TRBD1 for D (6 bases). Between the trimmed V and J ends, which lost 8 bases and 4 bases, there was a span of 15 bases. The CDR3 consists of 15 residues. The germline CDR1 and CDR2 sequences are MNHEY and SVGAGI. The CDR3 reads CASGSHGQYNSPLHF. Here the CDR3 DNA reads TGTGCCAGCGGGTCCCACGGACAGTATAATTCACCCCTCCACTTT.

The chain employs TRBV7-6 and TRBJ2-7, with D maybe TRBD1 (6 bases). Germline values: CDR1 SGHVS, CDR2 FNYEAQ. CDR3 length: 15 amino acids. The ends were cut back, 5 bases at V and 0 bases at J, with 14 bases in the middle. The CDR3: CASSDSGTSSYEQYF. The CDR3 DNA sequence: TGTGCCAGCAGCGACTCCGGGACATCCTCCTACGAGCAGTACTTC.

The chain couples TRBV27 to TRBJ2-7, with D possibly matching TRBD1 (5 bases). Germline-derived CDR1 and CDR2 are MNHEY and SMNVEV (reference sequence). V lost 3 bases and J lost 1, with 13 bases in between. The CDR3 sequence is 15 residues long. Written as DNA, the CDR3 is TGTGCCAGCAGTTTGACAGCTTCCACTTCCTACGAGCAGTACTTC. Its protein product is CASSLTASTSYEQYF.

J is TRBJ2-2 and V is TRBV4-3; TRBD2 agrees at 11 bases. Losses at the gene ends were 4 bases for V and 3 bases for J; bases not matched to a gene: 4. There are 16 residues in the CDR3. Germline CDR1 is LGHNA and CDR2 is YSLEER. CDR3 sequence: CASSPLAGGDTGELFF. CDR3 nucleotide sequence: TGCGCCAGCAGCCCTCTAGCGGGAGGCGACACCGGGGAGCTGTTTTTT.

This chain joins TRBV10-1 and TRBJ1-1, with D maybe TRBD1 (6 bases). CDR3 length equals 14 residues. Germline V gene sequence: CDR1 WNHNN, CDR2 SYGVQD (reference sequence). Trimming took off 0 bases at V and 5 bases at J, with 10 bases between the two ends. This CDR3 reads CASSESLQGTEAFF. In DNA, the CDR3 is TGCGCCAGCAGTGAGTCGTTGCAGGGGACTGAAGCTTTCTTT.

This chain joins TRBV7-6 and TRBJ2-1; the match to TRBD2 covers 9 bases. Trimming took 5 bases from V and 4 from J; bases not matched to a gene: 9. In germline, CDR1 is SGHVS, CDR2 FNYEAQ. The CDR3 has 16 residues. The CDR3 DNA reads as TGTGCCAGCAGCCCCCTTTGGCGGGAGGGTTACAATGAGCAGTTCTTC. Translation: CASSPLWREGYNEQFF.

This clone has only one observation. V gene TRBV4-3 combines with J gene TRBJ1-3; weak D call: TRBD1 (5 bases). CDR1 and CDR2 from the germline V gene are LGHNA and YSLEER. The CDR3 has 15 residues. Trimming stripped 1 base from V and 2 bases from J, with 9 bases between. CDR3 amino acids: CASSQGPTAGNTIYF. The CDR3 DNA sequence: TGCGCCAGCAGCCAAGGCCCGACAGCTGGAAACACCATATATTTT.

This rearrangement joins TRBV5-8 to TRBJ2-1; perhaps TRBD1 as D (6 bases). CDR1 and CDR2 from the germline V gene are SGHTS and YDEGEE. This CDR3 spans 13 amino acids. Trimming cost V 7 bases and J 8 bases, with 16 bases left between them. CDR3 loop: CASGRTGQDEQFF. The CDR3, as DNA: TGTGCCAGCGGAAGAACAGGGCAAGATGAGCAGTTCTTC.

The J gene is TRBJ2-7, the V gene TRBV5-1; 11 nucleotides agree with TRBD2. V lost 0 bases and J lost 5; bases outside the gene matches: 16. Looked up from germline, CDR1 is SGHRS and CDR2 is YFSETQ. The CDR3 sequence is 19 residues long. The DNA of the CDR3 is TGCGCCAGCAGCTTGGTAACTAGCGGGAGTATTTTAGAGTTGGACGAGCAGTACTTC. Amino acids: CASSLVTSGSILELDEQYF.

The chain employs TRBV28 and TRBJ1-1; 9 bases map to TRBD1. The V gene's germline CDR1 is MDHEN and CDR2 SYDVKM. CDR3 length equals 12 residues. V gave up 5 bases and J gave up 10 bases; unmatched junction bases: 5. CDR3 in amino acids: CASSQRQGGAFF. In DNA form, the CDR3 reads TGTGCCAGCAGTCAGCGACAGGGGGGAGCTTTCTTT.

The chain carries TRBV7-8 and TRBJ2-2, with 8 bases that match TRBD2. From germline, CDR1 is SGHVS and CDR2 FQNEAQ. With 7 bases clipped from V and 3 bases from J, the junction kept 16 bases outside the gene matches. The CDR3 is 18 residues long. The CDR3 reads CASNVPPRWREDTGELFF. The DNA of the CDR3 is TGTGCCAGCAACGTCCCCCCCCGTTGGCGGGAGGACACCGGGGAGCTGTTTTTT.

The genes are TRBV10-3 and TRBJ1-2; tentative D call: TRBD1 (6 bases). The V end was cut by 2 bases, the J end by 5 bases, with 9 bases between. The CDR3 sequence is 13 residues long. Germline CDR1 reads ENHRY; CDR2 reads SYGVKD. In DNA form, the CDR3 reads TGTGCCATCAGTGAGCTCAGGGGTTATGGCTACACCTTC. As protein: CAISELRGYGYTF.

The rearrangement joins TRBV27 to TRBJ2-7; D may be TRBD2 (5 bases). The V gene lost 5 bases and the J gene lost 7 bases, with 12 bases spanning the gap. CDR3 length: 12 amino acids. CDR1 and CDR2 (germline): MNHEY, SMNVEV (reference sequence). The CDR3 nucleotides read TGTGCCAGCAGTCCAGGACTTCTAGAGCAGTACTTC. It specifies CASSPGLLEQYF.

The gene calls are TRBV20-1 and TRBJ2-3; D gene ambiguous. V was clipped by 3 bases and J by 4 bases, with 5 bases between them. The V gene's germline CDR1 is DFQATT and CDR2 SNEGSKA (reference sequence). The CDR3 loop spans 11 amino acids. CDR3 coding DNA: TGCAGTGCTAGTAAGCCAGATACGCAGTATTTT. Its translation is CSASKPDTQYF.

The V and J genes are TRBV6-1 and TRBJ1-5, with no clear D. The V end was cut by 5 bases, the J end by 3 bases, with 14 bases between. The germline V gene has CDR1 MNHNS and CDR2 SASEGT. The CDR3 sequence is 15 residues long. The CDR3 bases are TGTGCCAGCAGTCCCCGCCGGGGAGACAATCAGCCCCAGCATTTT. This encodes CASSPRRGDNQPQHF.

V and J are TRBV9 and TRBJ2-5; D is undetermined. V gave up 1 base and J gave up 2 bases, with 6 bases separating them. This CDR3 comprises 13 residues. Germline CDR1 and CDR2: SGDLS and YYNGEE. The CDR3 here is CASSVSQQETQYF. CDR3 sequence (DNA): TGTGCCAGCAGCGTATCCCAGCAAGAGACCCAGTACTTC.

The rearrangement links TRBV29-1 to TRBJ1-6; 7 bases fit TRBD1. The CDR3 covers 13 residues. J gave up 5 bases and V 6 bases, and 4 bases lay outside the gene matches. Germline V CDR1 and CDR2: SQVTM, ANQGSEA. The CDR3 sequence: CSVGDRDNSPLHF. As DNA, the CDR3 is TGCAGCGTCGGGGACAGAGATAATTCACCCCTCCACTTT. The variable domain in full, with the rest retrieved from reference TRBV29-1 and TRBJ1-6, is SAVISQKPSRDICQRGTSLTIQCQVDSQVTMMFWYRQQPGQSLTLIATANQGSEATYESGFVIDKFPISRPNLTFSTLTVSNMSPEDSSIYLCSVGDRDNSPLHFGNGTRLTVT.

The chain couples TRBV29-1 to TRBJ2-1, with 7 bases matching TRBD2. From germline, CDR1 is SQVTM and CDR2 ANQGSEA. There are 14 residues in the CDR3. After removal of 3 bases from V and 6 bases from J, the junction contained 8 bases not matched to a gene. The DNA of the CDR3 is TGCAGCGTTGACGGCGGGAGTGTAAGCAATGAGCAGTTCTTC. It encodes CSVDGGSVSNEQFF.

The chain recombines TRBV28 with TRBJ2-1; 7 nucleotides line up with TRBD2. Per germline, CDR1 MDHEN and CDR2 SYDVKM. CDR3 length: 16 residues. Trimming took 5 bases from V and 2 from J; bases not matched to a gene: 9. The CDR3 loop reads CASSPLWTRAYNEQFF. As DNA, the CDR3 is TGTGCCAGCAGTCCTCTTTGGACTAGGGCCTACAATGAGCAGTTCTTC.